Presented here are 6 T cell receptor beta chains from one specimen sequenced in a study of blood T cell repertoires in COVID-19. Libraries were prepared by immunoSEQ multiplex PCR; TCRdb keeps only in-frame clonotypes and omits some of them. Among roughly 180,000 clones listed, 88% were seen once. Material for sequencing was peripheral blood. The receptors shown here come from a man aged 65 to 79 with active or convalescent COVID-19.

The chain employs TRBV10-3 and TRBJ2-2; D may be TRBD1 (6 bases). Deletions cut 6 bases from V and 1 base from J, with 9 bases between. Germline V gene data show CDR1 as ENHRY and CDR2 as SYGVKD. This CDR3 has 14 amino acids. Here the CDR3 DNA reads TGTGCCATCAGACAGGGACAGAACACCGGGGAGCTGTTTTTT. Translated, it gives CAIRQGQNTGELFF.

This clone appeared a single time. The CDR3 bases are TGTGCCAGCACCCATTCGGGACAGGGGTATAGCGGGGCCAACGTCCTGACTTTC. Protein sequence: CASTHSGQGYSGANVLTF. The chain recombines TRBV28 with TRBJ2-6; 10 nucleotides align to TRBD1. Germline values: CDR1 MDHEN, CDR2 SYDVKM. The CDR3 length is 18 residues. With V trimmed by 7 bases and J by 4 bases, 13 bases remained unmatched.

The rearrangement uses TRBV19 and TRBJ2-2; D gene unclear. CDR1 and CDR2 from the germline V gene are LNHDA and SQIVND (reference sequence). The CDR3 runs 14 residues. The V gene lost 8 bases and the J gene lost 1 base, with 11 bases spanning the gap. The CDR3, as DNA: TGTGCCAGTTCACGAGATCTGAACACCGGGGAGCTGTTTTTT. The encoded protein is CASSRDLNTGELFF.

This clone appeared a few times. The DNA for the CDR3 is TGTGCCTGGAGTATTGGCGGGGGGGCGTCCGGGGAGCTGTTTTTT. Translating gives CAWSIGGGASGELFF. The chain combines TRBV30 with TRBJ2-2; 9 positions match TRBD2. Germline loops: CDR1 GTSNPN, CDR2 SVGIG (reference sequence). The CDR3 consists of 15 residues. After removal of 2 bases from V and 6 bases from J, the junction contained 7 bases not matched to a gene. The whole variable domain, filled in from reference TRBV30 and TRBJ2-2, reads SQTIHQWPATLVQPVGSPLSLECTVEGTSNPNLYWYRQAAGRGLQLLFYSVGIGQISSEVPQNLSASRPQDRQFILSSKKLLLSDSGFYLCAWSIGGGASGELFFGEGSRLTVL.

The genes are TRBV2 and TRBJ1-2; D uncertain. This CDR3 comprises 14 residues. V lost 3 bases and J lost 7, with 15 bases in between. CDR1 and CDR2 from the germline V gene are SNHLY and FYNNEI. CDR3 loop: CASSDTPSRGGYTF. In nucleotides, the CDR3 is TGTGCCAGCAGTGATACTCCGTCCCGGGGTGGCTACACCTTC. Together with reference TRBV2 and TRBJ1-2, the CDR3 gives the full variable domain: EPEVTQTPSHQVTQMGQEVILRCVPISNHLYFYWYRQILGQKVEFLVSFYNNEISEKSEIFDDQFSVERPDGSNFTLKIRSTKLEDSAMYFCASSDTPSRGGYTFGSGTRLTVV.

This clone has a handful of counts. The chain has TRBV19 and TRBJ2-1; tentatively, D is TRBD1 (6 bases). The CDR3 runs to 12 residues. V dropped 10 bases and J dropped 7 bases, with 14 bases sitting between them. Germline lookup yields CDR1 LNHDA and CDR2 SQIVND (reference sequence). The CDR3 protein is CAILAGANEQFF. CDR3 nucleotide sequence: TGTGCCATACTGGCAGGGGCGAATGAGCAGTTCTTC.